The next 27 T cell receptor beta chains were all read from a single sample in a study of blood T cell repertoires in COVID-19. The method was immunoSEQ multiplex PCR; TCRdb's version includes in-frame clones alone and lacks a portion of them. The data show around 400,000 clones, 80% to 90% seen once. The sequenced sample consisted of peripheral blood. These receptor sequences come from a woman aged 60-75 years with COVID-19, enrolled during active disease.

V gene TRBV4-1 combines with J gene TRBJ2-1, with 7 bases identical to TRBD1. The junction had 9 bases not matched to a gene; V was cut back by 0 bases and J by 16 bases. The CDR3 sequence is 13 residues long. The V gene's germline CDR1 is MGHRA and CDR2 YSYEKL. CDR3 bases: TGCGCCAGCAGCCAAGAACTCGACAGGGCCCGTTTCTTC. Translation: CASSQELDRARFF.

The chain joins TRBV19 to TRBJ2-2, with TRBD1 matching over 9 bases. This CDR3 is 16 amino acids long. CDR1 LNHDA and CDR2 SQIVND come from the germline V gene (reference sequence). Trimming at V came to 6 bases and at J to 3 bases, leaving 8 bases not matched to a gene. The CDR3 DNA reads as TGTGCCAGTAGCCCCTCCCGGGACAGGGACACCGGGGAGCTGTTTTTT. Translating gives CASSPSRDRDTGELFF.

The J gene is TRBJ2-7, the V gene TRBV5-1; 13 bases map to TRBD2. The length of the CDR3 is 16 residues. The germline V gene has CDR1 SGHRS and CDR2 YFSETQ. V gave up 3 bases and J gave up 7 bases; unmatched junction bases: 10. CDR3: CASSWSTSGGSWEQYF. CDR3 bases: TGCGCCAGCAGCTGGTCGACTAGCGGGGGGTCCTGGGAGCAGTACTTC.

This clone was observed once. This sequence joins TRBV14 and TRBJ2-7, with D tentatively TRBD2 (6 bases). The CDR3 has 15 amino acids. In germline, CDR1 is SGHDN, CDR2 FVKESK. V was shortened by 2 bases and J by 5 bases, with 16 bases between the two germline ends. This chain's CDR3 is CASSQTSSLLDEQYF. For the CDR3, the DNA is TGTGCCAGCAGCCAAACTAGCTCTTTACTCGACGAGCAGTACTTC.

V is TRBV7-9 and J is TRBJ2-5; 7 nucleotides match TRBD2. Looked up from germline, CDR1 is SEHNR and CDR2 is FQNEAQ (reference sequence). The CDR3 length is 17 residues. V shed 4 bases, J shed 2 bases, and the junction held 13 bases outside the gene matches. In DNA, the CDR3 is TGTGCCAGCAGCTCGGGGGGTGCTTGGGTAGAGCAAGAGACCCAGTACTTC. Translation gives CASSSGGAWVEQETQYF.

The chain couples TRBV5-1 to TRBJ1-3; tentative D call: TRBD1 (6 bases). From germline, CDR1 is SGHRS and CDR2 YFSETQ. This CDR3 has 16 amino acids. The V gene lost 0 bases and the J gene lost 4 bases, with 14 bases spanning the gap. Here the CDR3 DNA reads TGCGCCAGCAGCTTGGAAATAGGGGGAAGAGGAAACACCATATATTTT. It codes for CASSLEIGGRGNTIYF.

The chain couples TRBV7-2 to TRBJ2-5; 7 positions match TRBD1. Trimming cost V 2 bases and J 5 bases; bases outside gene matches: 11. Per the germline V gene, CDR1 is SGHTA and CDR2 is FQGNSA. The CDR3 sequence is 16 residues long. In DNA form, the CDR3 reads TGTGCCAGCAGCTTAACGAGGGGGCGCAGTTCCGAGACCCAGTACTTC. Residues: CASSLTRGRSSETQYF. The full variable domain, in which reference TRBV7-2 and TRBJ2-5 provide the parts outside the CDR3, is GAGVSQSPSNKVTEKGKDVELRCDPISGHTALYWYRQSLGQGLEFLIYFQGNSAPDKSGLPSDRFSAERTGGSVSTLTIQRTQQEDSAVYLCASSLTRGRSSETQYFGPGTRLLVL.

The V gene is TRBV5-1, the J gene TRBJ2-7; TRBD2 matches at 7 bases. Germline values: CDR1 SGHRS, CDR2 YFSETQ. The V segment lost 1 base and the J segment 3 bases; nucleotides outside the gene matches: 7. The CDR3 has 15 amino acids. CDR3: CASSLTASGGYEQYF. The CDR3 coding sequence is TGCGCCAGCAGCTTGACGGCTAGCGGTGGCTACGAGCAGTACTTC. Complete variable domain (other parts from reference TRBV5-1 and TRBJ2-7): KAGVTQTPRYLIKTRGQQVTLSCSPISGHRSVSWYQQTPGQGLQFLFEYFSETQRNKGNFPGRFSGRQFSNSRSEMNVSTLELGDSALYLCASSLTASGGYEQYFGPGTRLTVT.

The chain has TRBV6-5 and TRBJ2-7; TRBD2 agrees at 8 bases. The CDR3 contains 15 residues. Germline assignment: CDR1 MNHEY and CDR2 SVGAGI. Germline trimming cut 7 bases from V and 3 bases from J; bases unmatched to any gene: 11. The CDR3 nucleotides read TGTGCCAGCACTCTCGCCCGGGGGGGAAGCTACGAGCAGTACTTC. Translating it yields CASTLARGGSYEQYF.

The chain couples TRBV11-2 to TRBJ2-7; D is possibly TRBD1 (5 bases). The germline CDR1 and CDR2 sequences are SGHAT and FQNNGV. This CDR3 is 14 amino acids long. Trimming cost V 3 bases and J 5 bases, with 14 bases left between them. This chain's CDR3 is CASSLWQGGDEQYF. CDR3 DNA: TGTGCCAGCAGCTTGTGGCAGGGTGGGGACGAGCAGTACTTC. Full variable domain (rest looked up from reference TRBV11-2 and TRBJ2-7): EAGVAQSPRYKIIEKRQSVAFWCNPISGHATLYWYQQILGQGPKLLIQFQNNGVVDDSQLPKDRFSAERLKGVDSTLKIQPAKLEDSAVYLCASSLWQGGDEQYFGPGTRLTVT.

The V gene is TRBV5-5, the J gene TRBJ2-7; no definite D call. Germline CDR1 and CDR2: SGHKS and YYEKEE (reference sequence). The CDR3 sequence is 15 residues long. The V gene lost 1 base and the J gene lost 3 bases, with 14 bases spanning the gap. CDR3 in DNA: TGTGCCAGCAGCTTGCTCGATTCTAGAGACTACGAGCAGTACTTC. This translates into CASSLLDSRDYEQYF.

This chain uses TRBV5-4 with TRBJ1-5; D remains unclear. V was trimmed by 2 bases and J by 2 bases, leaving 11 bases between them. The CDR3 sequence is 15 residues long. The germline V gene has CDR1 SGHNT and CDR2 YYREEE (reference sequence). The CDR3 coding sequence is TGTGCCAGCAGCTTCGGCGGTGCGGGCAATCAGCCCCAGCATTTT. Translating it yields CASSFGGAGNQPQHF.

CDR3 region: CASSPDRLTDNEQFF. The CDR3 nucleotides read TGCGCCAGCAGCCCGGACAGGCTGACGGACAATGAGCAGTTCTTC. The chain links TRBV5-1 to TRBJ2-1; 7 bases map to TRBD1. Germline loops: CDR1 SGHRS, CDR2 YFSETQ. The CDR3 covers 15 residues. J was trimmed by 5 bases and V by 4 bases; bases with no gene match: 9. The full variable domain, completed using reference TRBV5-1 and TRBJ2-1, is KAGVTQTPRYLIKTRGQQVTLSCSPISGHRSVSWYQQTPGQGLQFLFEYFSETQRNKGNFPGRFSGRQFSNSRSEMNVSTLELGDSALYLCASSPDRLTDNEQFFGPGTRLTVL.

CDR3 sequence reads: CASSLGLARNNEQFF. As DNA, the CDR3 is TGTGCCAGCAGCCTGGGACTAGCGCGCAACAATGAGCAGTTCTTC. The rearrangement links TRBV9 to TRBJ2-1; 10 bases line up with TRBD2. The CDR3 length is 15 residues. The germline CDR1 and CDR2 sequences are SGDLS and YYNGEE. Trimming took 4 bases from V and 5 from J; bases not matched to a gene: 6.

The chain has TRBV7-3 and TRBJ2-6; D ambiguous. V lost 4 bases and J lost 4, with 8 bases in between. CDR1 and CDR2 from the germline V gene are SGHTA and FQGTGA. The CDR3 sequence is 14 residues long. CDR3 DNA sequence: TGTGCCAGCAGCTATTACTCGGGGGCCAACGTCCTGACTTTC. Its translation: CASSYYSGANVLTF.

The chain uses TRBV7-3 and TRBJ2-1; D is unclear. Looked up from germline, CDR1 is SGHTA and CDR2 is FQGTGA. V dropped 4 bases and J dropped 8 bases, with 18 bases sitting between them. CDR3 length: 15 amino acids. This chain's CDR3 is CASSSQTTLNDEQFF. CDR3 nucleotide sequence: TGTGCCAGCAGCTCACAGACCACGCTAAACGATGAGCAGTTCTTC.

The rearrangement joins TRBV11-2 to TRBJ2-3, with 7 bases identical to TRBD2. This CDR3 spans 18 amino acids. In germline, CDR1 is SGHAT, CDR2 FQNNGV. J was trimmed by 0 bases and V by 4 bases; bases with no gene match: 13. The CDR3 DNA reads TGTGCCAGCAGCTCCCAGGGAGGCGGGGGACTTAGCACAGATACGCAGTATTTT. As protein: CASSSQGGGGLSTDTQYF.

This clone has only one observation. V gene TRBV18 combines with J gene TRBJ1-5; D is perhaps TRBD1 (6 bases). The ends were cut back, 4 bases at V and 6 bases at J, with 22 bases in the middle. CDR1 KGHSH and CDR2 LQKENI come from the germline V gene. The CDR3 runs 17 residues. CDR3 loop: CASSRYDSWGQVQPQHF. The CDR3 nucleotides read TGTGCCAGCTCACGATACGATTCGTGGGGGCAGGTTCAGCCCCAGCATTTT.

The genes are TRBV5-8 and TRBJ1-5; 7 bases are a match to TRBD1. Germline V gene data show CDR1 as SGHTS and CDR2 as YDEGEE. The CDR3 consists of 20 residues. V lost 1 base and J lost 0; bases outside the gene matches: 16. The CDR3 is CASSLLNYVGQSDSNQPQHF. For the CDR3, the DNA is TGTGCCAGCAGCTTGTTAAATTATGTGGGACAGTCAGATAGCAATCAGCCCCAGCATTTT.

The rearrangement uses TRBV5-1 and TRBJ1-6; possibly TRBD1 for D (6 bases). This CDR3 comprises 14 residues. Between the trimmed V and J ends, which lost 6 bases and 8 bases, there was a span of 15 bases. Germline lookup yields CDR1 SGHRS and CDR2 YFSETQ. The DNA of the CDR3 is TGCGCCAGCACCGTGGGGGGGCGAGATTCACCCCTCCACTTT. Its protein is CASTVGGRDSPLHF.

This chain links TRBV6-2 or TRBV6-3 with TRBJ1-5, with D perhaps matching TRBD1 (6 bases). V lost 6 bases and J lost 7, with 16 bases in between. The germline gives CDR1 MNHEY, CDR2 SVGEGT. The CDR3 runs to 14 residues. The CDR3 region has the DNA TGTGCCAGCAGCCCCCAGGGGAATTGGCAGCCCCAGCATTTT. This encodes CASSPQGNWQPQHF.

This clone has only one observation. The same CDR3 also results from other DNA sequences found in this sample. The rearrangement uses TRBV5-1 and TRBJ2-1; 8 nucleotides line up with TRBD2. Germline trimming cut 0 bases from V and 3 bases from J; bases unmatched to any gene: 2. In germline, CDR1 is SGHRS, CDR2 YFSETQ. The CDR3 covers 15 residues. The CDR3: CASSLVAGGYNEQFF. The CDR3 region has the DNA TGCGCCAGCAGCTTGGTTGCGGGGGGCTACAATGAGCAGTTCTTC.

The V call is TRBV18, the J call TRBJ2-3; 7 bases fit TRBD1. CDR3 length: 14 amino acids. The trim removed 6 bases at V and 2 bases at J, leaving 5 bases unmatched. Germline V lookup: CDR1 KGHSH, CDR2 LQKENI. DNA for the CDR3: TGTGCCAGCTCCCCGGGACAGACCACAGATACGCAGTATTTT. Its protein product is CASSPGQTTDTQYF.

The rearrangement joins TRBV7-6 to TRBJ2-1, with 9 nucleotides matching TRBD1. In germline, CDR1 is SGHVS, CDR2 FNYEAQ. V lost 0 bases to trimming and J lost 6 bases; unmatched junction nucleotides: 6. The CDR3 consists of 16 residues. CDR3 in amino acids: CASSLAGDRVLNEQFF. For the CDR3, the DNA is TGTGCCAGCAGCTTAGCTGGGGACAGGGTACTCAATGAGCAGTTCTTC.

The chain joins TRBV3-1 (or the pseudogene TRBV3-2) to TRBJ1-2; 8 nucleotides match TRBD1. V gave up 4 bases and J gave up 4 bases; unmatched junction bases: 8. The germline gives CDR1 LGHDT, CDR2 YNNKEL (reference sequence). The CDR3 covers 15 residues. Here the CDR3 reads CASSPSPGQGYGYTF. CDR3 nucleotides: TGTGCCAGCAGCCCTTCCCCAGGACAGGGCTATGGCTACACCTTC.

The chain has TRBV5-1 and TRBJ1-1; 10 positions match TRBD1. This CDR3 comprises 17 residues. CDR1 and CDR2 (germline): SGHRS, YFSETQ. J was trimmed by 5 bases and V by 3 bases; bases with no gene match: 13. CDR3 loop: CASSSLGTGAGVTEAFF. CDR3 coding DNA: TGCGCCAGCAGCTCCTTAGGGACAGGGGCTGGGGTTACTGAAGCTTTCTTT.

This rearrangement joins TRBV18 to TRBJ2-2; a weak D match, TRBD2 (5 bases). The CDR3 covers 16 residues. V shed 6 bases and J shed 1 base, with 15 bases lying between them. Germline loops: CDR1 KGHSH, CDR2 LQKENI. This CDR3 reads CASSRRAGQNTGELFF. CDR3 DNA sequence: TGTGCCAGCTCTCGGCGGGCCGGTCAGAACACCGGGGAGCTGTTTTTT.